These 16 T cell receptor beta chains were sequenced from one sample in a study of T-cell reconstitution after alpha-beta-depleted transplantation in children. Unique molecular identifiers were incorporated during preparation of the TCRbeta library. TCRdb re-derived calls from the PCR reads in MiXCR, one entry per CDR3 protein. The table has approximately 210,000 distinct CDR3 sequences, around a sixth seen once; the top ten hold about 41%. The sample was PBMCs, mostly from graft donor cells, taken 360 days after TCRalphabeta/CD19-depleted stem cell transplant. The receptors shown here come from a male patient aged 2 to 9 who had a stem cell transplant for acute lymphoblastic leukemia, so the T cells may come from the graft donor.

The sample holds a few counts of this clonotype. V and J are TRBV20-1 and TRBJ2-3, with 10 bases fitting TRBD2. CDR1 and CDR2 from the germline V gene are DFQATT and SNEGSKA (reference sequence). The CDR3 has 14 amino acids. The trim removed 5 bases at V and 1 base at J, leaving 3 bases unmatched. CDR3 in DNA: TGCAGTGCTTCTAGCGGGGGCCGCACAGATACGCAGTATTTT. Translated: CSASSGGRTDTQYF.

This clonotype was seen a handful of times. The chain recombines TRBV12-3 or TRBV12-4 with TRBJ2-1; tentative D call: TRBD2 (6 bases). CDR3 length: 16 amino acids. V lost 1 base, J lost 3 bases, and 13 bases lay in between. The DNA of the CDR3 is TGTGCCAGCAGTTTAGGAGGCGGGGTAAACTACAATGAGCAGTTCTTC. It codes for CASSLGGGVNYNEQFF.

V is TRBV12-3 or TRBV12-4 and J is TRBJ2-1, with no clear D. V was pared by 5 bases and J by 8 bases, with 13 bases between. The CDR3 is 13 residues long. The CDR3 DNA reads as TGTGCCAGCAGTCCACGCCGGCGCTATGAGCAGTTCTTC. Its translation: CASSPRRRYEQFF.

This clonotype has a handful of counts. This rearrangement joins TRBV12-3 or TRBV12-4 to TRBJ2-7; tentatively, D is TRBD1 (6 bases). V was shortened by 7 bases and J by 6 bases, with 16 bases between the two germline ends. CDR3 size: 13 residues. DNA of the CDR3: TGTGCCAGCAACACGGGCAGGGGCGGCGAGCAGTACTTC. Its translation: CASNTGRGGEQYF.

The chain couples TRBV7-9 to TRBJ2-7, with D perhaps matching TRBD1 (5 bases). Per germline, CDR1 SEHNR and CDR2 FQNEAQ (reference sequence). The V gene lost 4 bases and the J gene lost 5 bases, with 15 bases spanning the gap. There are 14 residues in the CDR3. The CDR3 loop is CASSSHLTAHEQYF. CDR3 DNA: TGTGCCAGCAGCTCCCATCTGACAGCCCACGAGCAGTACTTC.

This clonotype occurred a few times. This rearrangement joins TRBV20-1 to TRBJ2-3; a possible D gene is TRBD2 (5 bases). Trimming pared 3 bases from V and 6 bases from J, leaving 7 bases between. This CDR3 is built from 11 residues. From germline, CDR1 is DFQATT and CDR2 SNEGSKA (reference sequence). The CDR3 nucleotides are TGCAGTGCTAGCCCGGGGGATACGCAGTATTTT. Protein product: CSASPGDTQYF.

This clonotype was observed a few times. V and J are TRBV12-3 or TRBV12-4 and TRBJ1-3, with 10 positions matching TRBD1. The length of the CDR3 is 15 residues. V shed 3 bases and J 4 bases; nucleotides not matched to a gene: 3. The DNA of the CDR3 is TGTGCCAGCAGTTTCGACAGGGGGCTGGGAAACACCATATATTTT. Its protein is CASSFDRGLGNTIYF.

The rearrangement joins TRBV7-9 to TRBJ2-5; D remains unclear. This CDR3 contains 13 residues. Trimming shortened V by 7 bases and J by 2 bases, and 11 bases separated the two germline ends. Germline CDR1 SEHNR, CDR2 FQNEAQ (reference sequence). Here the CDR3 DNA reads TGTGCCAGCACCCTAAATGAGCAAGAGACCCAGTACTTC. Protein: CASTLNEQETQYF.

The chain uses TRBV5-1 and TRBJ2-2, with D possibly TRBD2 on 6 matching bases. Trimming cost V 4 bases and J 1 base, with 14 bases left between them. CDR1 and CDR2 (germline): SGHRS, YFSETQ. The CDR3 is 16 residues long. The CDR3 DNA is TGCGCCAGCAGCCCTTTTCTAGCGATGAACACCGGGGAGCTGTTTTTT. It encodes CASSPFLAMNTGELFF.

The genes are TRBV10-3 and TRBJ2-1; D tentatively fits TRBD1 or TRBD2 (5 bases each). Germline-derived CDR1 and CDR2 are ENHRY and SYGVKD. The CDR3 loop spans 17 amino acids. V gave up 3 bases and J gave up 4 bases, with 19 bases separating them. The CDR3 loop is CAISDGTEGPYYNEQFF. The CDR3 DNA reads TGTGCCATCAGTGATGGGACCGAGGGACCCTATTACAATGAGCAGTTCTTC.

The V call is TRBV28, the J call TRBJ2-1; D possibly matches TRBD1 or TRBD2 (6 bases each). The CDR3 is 17 amino acids. The V gene's germline CDR1 is MDHEN and CDR2 SYDVKM. V dropped 7 bases and J dropped 0 bases, with 19 bases sitting between them. The CDR3 sequence is CASNLGGLYSSYNEQFF. The DNA of the CDR3 is TGTGCCAGCAACCTAGGGGGGCTTTACTCCTCCTACAATGAGCAGTTCTTC.

This sequence joins TRBV12-3 or TRBV12-4 and TRBJ1-1; D is unresolved. This CDR3 region has 11 residues. V was trimmed by 3 bases and J by 4 bases, leaving 3 bases between them. CDR3 DNA sequence: TGTGCCAGCAGTTTTACCACTGAAGCTTTCTTT. Amino acid sequence: CASSFTTEAFF.

This clonotype was observed a few times. This chain links TRBV12-3 or TRBV12-4 with TRBJ2-7; D remains unclear. V was shortened by 4 bases and J by 4 bases, with 14 bases between the two germline ends. The length of the CDR3 is 14 residues. As DNA, the CDR3 is TGTGCCAGCAGTTCCCCAGGTACCCCTTACGAGCAGTACTTC. Its translation is CASSSPGTPYEQYF.

This clonotype showed up just a few times. The J gene is TRBJ2-7, the V gene TRBV4-2, with a weak D call TRBD2 (5 bases). CDR1 and CDR2 from the germline V gene are LGHNA and YNFKEQ. Trimming shortened V by 1 base and J by 3 bases, and 13 bases separated the two germline ends. There are 15 residues in the CDR3. The CDR3 is CASSQARTSLYEQYF. The CDR3 DNA follows: TGTGCCAGCAGCCAAGCTCGGACTTCTCTCTACGAGCAGTACTTC.

The chain couples TRBV29-1 to TRBJ1-4; D is unclear. Germline CDR1 and CDR2: SQVTM and ANQGSEA. V gave up 5 bases and J gave up 0 bases, with 7 bases separating them. The CDR3 consists of 13 residues. The CDR3 here is CSVTRTTNEKLFF. The CDR3 DNA sequence: TGCAGCGTTACACGGACAACTAATGAAAAACTGTTTTTT.

The chain links TRBV7-6 to TRBJ1-5, with no clear D. Germline values: CDR1 SGHVS, CDR2 FNYEAQ. The CDR3 extends over 12 amino acids. Trimming took off 6 bases at V and 8 bases at J, with 11 bases between the two ends. CDR3 nucleotide sequence: TGTGCCAGCAGTCCGGGGTGGGAGCCCCAGCATTTT. It encodes CASSPGWEPQHF.